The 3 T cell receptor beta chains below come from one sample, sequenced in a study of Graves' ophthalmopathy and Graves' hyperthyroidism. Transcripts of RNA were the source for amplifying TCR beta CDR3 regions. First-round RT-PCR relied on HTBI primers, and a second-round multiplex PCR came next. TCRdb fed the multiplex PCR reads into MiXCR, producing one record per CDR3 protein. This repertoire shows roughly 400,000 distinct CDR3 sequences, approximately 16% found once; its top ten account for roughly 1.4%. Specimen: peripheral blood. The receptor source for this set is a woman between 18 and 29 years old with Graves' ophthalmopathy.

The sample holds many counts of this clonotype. The CDR3 bases are TGCAGTGCTGACATCCTGAAGGAAAGTCGTAATTCACCCCTCCACTTT. It translates to CSADILKESRNSPLHF. The genes are TRBV20-1 and TRBJ1-6; no clear D. CDR1 and CDR2 from the germline V gene are DFQATT and SNEGSKA (reference sequence). The CDR3 is 16 amino acids. The germline V and J ends were trimmed by 5 bases and 6 bases, with 20 bases remaining between them.

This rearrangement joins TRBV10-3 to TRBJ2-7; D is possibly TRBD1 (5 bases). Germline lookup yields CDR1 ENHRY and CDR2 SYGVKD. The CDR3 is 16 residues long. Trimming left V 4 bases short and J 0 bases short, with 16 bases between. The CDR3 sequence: CAISGGVTESSYEQYF. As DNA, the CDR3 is TGTGCCATCAGTGGGGGCGTGACGGAGAGCTCCTACGAGCAGTACTTC.

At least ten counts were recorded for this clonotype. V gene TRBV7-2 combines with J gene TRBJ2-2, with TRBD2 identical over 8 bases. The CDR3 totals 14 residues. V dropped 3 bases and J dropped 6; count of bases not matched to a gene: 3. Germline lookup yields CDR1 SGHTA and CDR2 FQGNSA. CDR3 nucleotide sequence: TGTGCCAGCAGCTTTACTAGCGGATCCGGGGAGCTGTTTTTT. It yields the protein CASSFTSGSGELFF.